This T cell receptor beta chain was retrieved from a study of a mutant IDH1 vaccine in newly diagnosed glioma. Looking at the study overall: Vaccinations were initiated 4-6 weeks following radiotherapy alone, or were given together with temozolomide cycles. Those enrolled had earlier been treated with radiotherapy, temozolomide, or both, mostly both.

Time point here: week 5, during vaccination. Vaccination comprised doses that each held 300 ug of mutant IDH1 20-mer peptide, plus topical imiquimod. The study enrolled donors with new WHO grade 3 or 4 IDH1-mutant, ATRX-lost astrocytomas. The CDR3 is 11 amino acids. The V gene's germline CDR1 is GTSNPN and CDR2 SVGIG (reference sequence). Trimming pared 5 bases from V and 7 bases from J, leaving 9 bases between. Sequencing used immunoSEQ multiplex PCR; TCRdb keeps in-frame clones, though not all of them. Of around 40,000 clones in the sample, about four fifths are singletons; the top ten hold about 12%. A remark on this clone: The antigen remains unidentified.

The sequence was obtained from a man in his forties or fifties with glioma. Here the sequenced sample was PBMCs, taken from a glioma patient whose treatment included an IDH1 peptide vaccine. The gene calls are TRBV30 and TRBJ1-3, with a possible D match to TRBD1 (6 bases). The CDR3 loop reads CAWPRGNTIYF. The CDR3 DNA sequence: TGTGCCTGGCCGAGGGGGAACACCATATATTTT.